This T cell receptor (beta chain) is drawn from a study of CD8+CD57+ T cells in acquired aplastic anemia. Study information: Average DNA yield from sorted CD4+ and CD8+ cells was around 3 ug.

The CDR3 runs 14 residues. The V gene's germline CDR1 is SSHAT and CDR2 FNYEAQ (reference sequence). The study's findings and limits: Between patients and controls, about 30 CD8+ CDR3 sequences were found in common.

Template material for TCR beta VDJ and CDR3 profiling consisted of genomic DNA. TCRdb itself ran the reads through MiXCR, one entry per CDR3 protein. The sample lists roughly 280,000 distinct CDR3 sequences; approximately 60% were seen once. Patients sequenced had flow cytometry evidence of CD8+CD57+ cell expansion. There were no patients without severe acquired aplastic anemia. No therapy had been given to the patients at the time of blood sampling. As regards this clonotype: Its antigen is as yet unknown. One end of the junction is discordant with germline, which a read error may explain.

Specimen: sorted CD4+, CD8+, or CD8+CD57+ T cells (not recorded which) from PBMCs. The receptor was isolated from a human donor with aplastic anemia. The V and J genes are TRBV7-7 and TRBJ2-5; 8 bases are shared with TRBD1. The CDR3 coding sequence is TGTGCCAGCAGCCAGACAGGGGACCAAGAGACCCAGCACTTC. Amino acid sequence: CASSQTGDQETQHF.